The 7 T cell receptor beta chains reported below all come from one sample, sequenced in a study of blood T cell repertoires in COVID-19. The assay was immunoSEQ multiplex PCR, and TCRdb's table has in-frame clones only and misses some. The sample consists of 61,000 or so clones, 70% to 90% of them appearing once. Sequenced: peripheral blood. These receptor sequences come from a woman at least 80 years old with active COVID-19.

This sequence joins TRBV5-4 and TRBJ2-1, with a possible D match to TRBD2 (6 bases). This CDR3 spans 16 amino acids. Germline-derived CDR1 and CDR2 are SGHNT and YYREEE (reference sequence). The V end lost 4 bases, the J end lost 1 base, and 15 bases lay between the germline ends. CDR3 residues: CASSPGGSGSYNEQFF. CDR3 bases: TGTGCCAGCAGCCCTGGGGGGAGCGGATCCTACAATGAGCAGTTCTTC.

This clone appeared a single time. The chain links TRBV7-9 to TRBJ2-2; D perhaps matches TRBD2 (6 bases). The CDR3 has 14 amino acids. CDR1 is SEHNR, CDR2 FQNEAQ, per germline (reference sequence). Trimming pared 2 bases from V and 3 bases from J, leaving 7 bases between. The DNA for the CDR3 is TGTGCCAGCAGCTTATGGGGGGACACCGGGGAGCTGTTTTTT. It translates to CASSLWGDTGELFF.

The J gene is TRBJ1-1, the V gene TRBV12-3 or TRBV12-4; 8 positions match TRBD1. The CDR3 runs to 13 residues. V lost 5 bases and J lost 7; bases outside the gene matches: 6. The chain's CDR3 is CASSTTGDNEAFF. In DNA form, the CDR3 reads TGTGCCAGCAGTACGACAGGGGATAATGAAGCTTTCTTT.

This chain connects TRBV4-3 to TRBJ1-6; unclear D gene. CDR1 is LGHNA, CDR2 YSLEER, per germline. This CDR3 region has 18 residues. Trimming stripped 1 base from V and 0 bases from J, with 13 bases between. The CDR3 is CASSQVYYLSSYNSPLHF. The CDR3 region has the DNA TGCGCCAGCAGCCAAGTCTATTACCTAAGCTCCTATAATTCACCCCTCCACTTT.

V gene TRBV6-2 or TRBV6-3 combines with J gene TRBJ2-2, with 11 bases matching TRBD1. Germline V gene sequence: CDR1 MNHEY, CDR2 SVGEGT. Trimming at V came to 5 bases and at J to 3 bases, leaving 2 bases not matched to a gene. The CDR3 covers 15 residues. For the CDR3, the DNA is TGTGCCAGCAGTGAGGACAGGGGGCACACCGGGGAGCTGTTTTTT. It encodes CASSEDRGHTGELFF.

This clone was seen just once. The chain recombines TRBV27 with TRBJ1-4; 7 positions agree with TRBD1. V trimming: 6 bases; J trimming: 8 bases; junction bases outside the gene matches: 12. Germline V gene sequence: CDR1 MNHEY, CDR2 SMNVEV (reference sequence). The CDR3 covers 15 residues. CDR3 protein: CASSTSRDRAEKLFF. The CDR3 DNA is TGTGCCAGCAGCACATCCAGGGACAGAGCCGAAAAACTGTTTTTT.

The chain employs TRBV7-2 and TRBJ2-7; 10 nucleotides agree with TRBD2. The CDR3 sequence is 15 residues long. With V trimmed by 5 bases and J by 0 bases, 4 bases remained unmatched. Germline V gives CDR1 SGHTA, CDR2 FQGNSA. For the CDR3, the DNA is TGTGCCAGCAGCGTGAGCGGGGGGGCCTCCTACGAGCAGTACTTC. Protein product: CASSVSGGASYEQYF.